This entry lists 25 T cell receptor beta chains sequenced from one sample in a study of T cell responses to AZD1222 COVID-19 vaccine. Profiling relied on immunoSEQ multiplex PCR, and the TCRdb table lists in-frame clones only, not all of them. The sample has some 130,000 clones; 90% to 95% are singletons. Material: peripheral blood, obtained 28 days after the second AZD1222 dose. These receptors were collected from an adult who received the AZD1222 COVID-19 vaccine.

This chain uses TRBV4-3 with TRBJ1-4; D remains unclear. The CDR3 extends over 11 amino acids. Between the trimmed V and J ends, which lost 4 bases and 7 bases, there was a span of 4 bases. The V gene's germline CDR1 is LGHNA and CDR2 YSLEER. In DNA, the CDR3 is TGCGCCAGCAGCCGCGGTGAAAAACTGTTTTTT. Its protein is CASSRGEKLFF.

DNA for the CDR3: TGTGCCAGCAGTTTCGGGACTAGAGAGACTCAAGAGACCCAGTACTTC. Protein sequence: CASSFGTRETQETQYF. The chain carries TRBV6-5 and TRBJ2-5; 8 bases are a match to TRBD2. Trimming cost V 4 bases and J 2 bases; bases outside gene matches: 9. The CDR3 consists of 16 residues. From germline, CDR1 is MNHEY and CDR2 SVGAGI.

V gene TRBV12-3 or TRBV12-4 combines with J gene TRBJ1-6, with D hard to call. V gave up 6 bases and J gave up 10 bases, with 10 bases separating them. The CDR3 sequence is 12 residues long. The CDR3 bases are TGTGCCAGCAGATACACCCGGTCACCCCTCCACTTT. The encoded protein is CASRYTRSPLHF.

V gene TRBV7-8 combines with J gene TRBJ2-6, with unresolved D. Per the germline V gene, CDR1 is SGHVS and CDR2 is FQNEAQ. The CDR3 sequence is 14 residues long. V was trimmed by 5 bases and J by 2 bases, leaving 7 bases between them. CDR3 amino acids: CASSPQAGANVLTF. The CDR3 DNA reads as TGTGCCAGCAGCCCGCAAGCTGGGGCCAACGTCCTGACTTTC.

The rearrangement joins TRBV7-9 to TRBJ2-2; D remains ambiguous. V lost 6 bases, J lost 2 bases, and 7 bases lay in between. Per the germline V gene, CDR1 is SEHNR and CDR2 is FQNEAQ (reference sequence). The CDR3 contains 13 residues. CDR3 loop: CASSFANTGELFF. The CDR3, as DNA: TGTGCCAGCAGTTTTGCTAACACCGGGGAGCTGTTTTTT.

The genes are TRBV4-3 and TRBJ2-7; TRBD1 aligns across 7 bases. This CDR3 has 16 residues. V dropped 0 bases and J dropped 6; count of bases not matched to a gene: 11. Germline values: CDR1 LGHNA, CDR2 YSLEER. CDR3 region: CASSQEHRDRPLEQYF. As DNA, the CDR3 is TGCGCCAGCAGCCAAGAACACCGGGACAGACCCCTCGAGCAGTACTTC.

The chain uses TRBV2 and TRBJ1-1; D is perhaps TRBD1 (5 bases). The CDR3 length is 12 residues. Germline assignment: CDR1 SNHLY and CDR2 FYNNEI. V was shortened by 8 bases and J by 11 bases, with 18 bases between the two germline ends. This CDR3 reads CASVRQGYEAFF. The CDR3 nucleotides are TGTGCCAGCGTCCGTCAGGGCTATGAGGCTTTCTTT.

The chain couples TRBV11-1 to TRBJ1-2; D possibly corresponds to TRBD1 (5 bases). CDR3 length: 14 amino acids. Per the germline V gene, CDR1 is SGHAT and CDR2 is FQDESV (reference sequence). Trimming removed 7 bases from V and 6 bases from J, with 18 bases in between. The CDR3 DNA reads as TGTGCCAGCACCAACCGGGACCTTCCAAATGGCTACACCTTC. Amino acid sequence: CASTNRDLPNGYTF.

This sequence joins TRBV19 and TRBJ1-1; no clear D. Germline lookup yields CDR1 LNHDA and CDR2 SQIVND (reference sequence). CDR3 size: 14 residues. V shed 4 bases and J shed 0 bases, with 9 bases lying between them. This CDR3 reads CASSRNPMNTEAFF. CDR3 sequence (DNA): TGTGCCAGTAGTAGAAATCCCATGAACACTGAAGCTTTCTTT.

This sequence joins TRBV2 and TRBJ1-3; D gene uncertain. The CDR3 runs to 12 residues. Trimming took off 4 bases at V and 4 bases at J, with 5 bases between the two ends. The germline gives CDR1 SNHLY, CDR2 FYNNEI. The CDR3 region is CASSVRGNTIYF. CDR3 DNA sequence: TGTGCCAGCAGTGTTCGGGGAAACACCATATATTTT.

The chain carries TRBV7-2 and TRBJ1-1; weak D call: TRBD1 (5 bases). The CDR3 has 15 amino acids. Per germline, CDR1 SGHTA and CDR2 FQGNSA. The V gene lost 6 bases and the J gene lost 5 bases, with 19 bases spanning the gap. Here the CDR3 reads CASRRSGTRGTEAFF. The CDR3 nucleotides read TGTGCCAGCAGGAGATCCGGGACCCGGGGAACTGAAGCTTTCTTT.

This rearrangement joins TRBV27 to TRBJ2-1; 7 positions match TRBD1. The CDR3 totals 18 residues. Germline V CDR1 and CDR2: MNHEY, SMNVEV (reference sequence). Trimming at V came to 5 bases and at J to 0 bases, leaving 13 bases not matched to a gene. The CDR3, as DNA: TGTGCCAGCAGTCACAGGGGAAGTCGGTCCAGCTCCTACAATGAGCAGTTCTTC. Translation gives CASSHRGSRSSSYNEQFF.

The chain is built from TRBV28 and TRBJ1-5, with D perhaps TRBD1 (6 bases). V lost 10 bases to trimming and J lost 4 bases, with 20 bases between them. This CDR3 contains 15 residues. Germline V gene lookup returns CDR1 MDHEN and CDR2 SYDVKM. Written as DNA, the CDR3 is TGTGCCATCCTTAGGGGGGAGACAGGTAATCAGCCCCAGCATTTT. Translated, it gives CAILRGETGNQPQHF. Based on the CDR3 plus reference TRBV28 and TRBJ1-5, the full variable domain is DVKVTQSSRYLVKRTGEKVFLECVQDMDHENMFWYRQDPGLGLRLIYFSYDVKMKEKGDIPEGYSVSREKKERFSLILESASTNQTSMYLCAILRGETGNQPQHFGDGTRLSIL.

The chain carries TRBV6-6 and TRBJ1-2, with 12 positions matching TRBD1. The CDR3 has 16 residues. From germline, CDR1 is MNHNY and CDR2 SVGAGI (reference sequence). Losses at the gene ends were 7 bases for V and 5 bases for J; bases not matched to a gene: 11. The CDR3 DNA is TGTGCCAGCATGGGGACAGGGGGCTCGTTAGGGTATGGCTACACCTTC. This codes for CASMGTGGSLGYGYTF.

This chain joins TRBV19 and TRBJ1-1; 8 nucleotides agree with TRBD1. Germline V gives CDR1 LNHDA, CDR2 SQIVND (reference sequence). The CDR3 has 12 residues. V gave up 6 bases and J gave up 4 bases; unmatched junction bases: 1. CDR3: CASRTGGTEAFF. In DNA, the CDR3 is TGTGCCAGTAGAACAGGGGGCACTGAAGCTTTCTTT.

This clone was recorded only once. The V call is TRBV7-3, the J call TRBJ2-3, with 7 positions matching TRBD1. The V segment lost 4 bases and the J segment 0 bases; nucleotides outside the gene matches: 1. This CDR3 comprises 14 residues. Germline assignment: CDR1 SGHTA and CDR2 FQGTGA. CDR3 nucleotides: TGTGCCAGCAGCTCGGGACAGAGCACAGATACGCAGTATTTT. Translated, it gives CASSSGQSTDTQYF.

The chain combines TRBV7-9 with TRBJ2-7, with D possibly called TRBD1 or TRBD2 (5 bases each). The germline gives CDR1 SEHNR, CDR2 FQNEAQ (reference sequence). The CDR3 is 13 residues long. V lost 5 bases and J lost 2, with 10 bases in between. The CDR3 here is CASSLPGPYEQYF. The CDR3 DNA reads as TGTGCCAGCAGCCTCCCGGGGCCCTACGAGCAGTACTTC.

The J gene is TRBJ1-1, the V gene TRBV27; D gene unclear. The germline V gene has CDR1 MNHEY and CDR2 SMNVEV (reference sequence). Between the trimmed V and J ends, which lost 2 bases and 1 base, there was a span of 5 bases. This CDR3 has 13 residues. CDR3 sequence: CASSLKANTEAFF. In DNA form, the CDR3 reads TGTGCCAGCAGTTTAAAGGCGAACACTGAAGCTTTCTTT.

This clone was picked up a small number of times. The chain couples TRBV7-3 to TRBJ2-1; 12 nucleotides line up with TRBD2. After removal of 6 bases from V and 0 bases from J, the junction contained 12 bases not matched to a gene. Germline CDR1 SGHTA, CDR2 FQGTGA. The CDR3 totals 19 residues. The CDR3 bases are TGTGCCAGCAGTTATCCGACTAGCGGGGGCATGAGCTCCTACAATGAGCAGTTCTTC. It encodes CASSYPTSGGMSSYNEQFF.

The chain uses TRBV6-2 or TRBV6-3 and TRBJ1-6; perhaps TRBD1 as D (5 bases). The germline V gene has CDR1 MNHEY and CDR2 SVGEGT. V lost 6 bases and J 8 bases, leaving 23 bases between the germline ends. CDR3 length: 17 amino acids. DNA of the CDR3: TGTGCCAGCAGCCCCCCCATTCGGGGGTTCGGTTATTCACCCCTCCACTTT. Translated: CASSPPIRGFGYSPLHF.

The chain employs TRBV5-6 and TRBJ1-3; D remains unclear. V lost 2 bases and J lost 0, with 9 bases in between. This CDR3 has 15 residues. The germline V gene encodes CDR1 SGHDT and CDR2 YYEEEE. The CDR3 DNA reads as TGTGCCAGCAGCTTTGGGCAACCCTCTGGAAACACCATATATTTT. This codes for CASSFGQPSGNTIYF.

The chain joins TRBV6-5 to TRBJ2-5; D may be TRBD1 (5 bases). The V gene's germline CDR1 is MNHEY and CDR2 SVGAGI. Between the trimmed V and J ends, which lost 2 bases and 4 bases, there was a span of 14 bases. The CDR3 is made up of 15 amino acids. For the CDR3, the DNA is TGTGCCAGCAGTTACCAGCCCCAGGGTTCAGAGACCCAGTACTTC. Amino acids: CASSYQPQGSETQYF.

The rearrangement joins TRBV7-9 to TRBJ2-7; the D gene is possibly TRBD2 (6 bases). Trimming shortened V by 1 base and J by 3 bases, and 10 bases separated the two germline ends. This CDR3 is 14 amino acids long. The germline V gene has CDR1 SEHNR and CDR2 FQNEAQ (reference sequence). The DNA of the CDR3 is TGTGCCAGCAGCTTAGTGGGAGGAAACTACGAGCAGTACTTC. Translation: CASSLVGGNYEQYF.

The chain uses TRBV19 and TRBJ1-1; tentative D call: TRBD1 (5 bases). The CDR3 extends over 15 amino acids. CDR1 and CDR2 (germline): LNHDA, SQIVND (reference sequence). Between the trimmed V and J ends, which lost 4 bases and 3 bases, there was a span of 15 bases. The CDR3 reads CASSRGLGVDTEAFF. The CDR3 nucleotides read TGTGCCAGTAGTAGAGGGTTGGGGGTGGACACTGAAGCTTTCTTT.

The chain links TRBV7-2 to TRBJ2-3; either TRBD1 or TRBD2 may supply D (7 bases each). The CDR3 runs 13 residues. V lost 5 bases and J 6 bases, leaving 12 bases between the germline ends. Germline lookup yields CDR1 SGHTA and CDR2 FQGNSA. The CDR3 here is CASSPQGGDTQYF. CDR3 DNA: TGTGCCAGCAGCCCCCAGGGGGGGGATACGCAGTATTTT.